Following are 31 T cell receptor beta chains from one sample sequenced in a study of control samples from healthy donors and cancer patients. Produced via immunoSEQ multiplex PCR; TCRdb's table is partial and in-frame only. Of about 170,000 clones listed, about 90% are singletons. What was sequenced was blood. The receptors were gathered from a woman in her thirties in good health.

The J gene is TRBJ2-1, the V gene TRBV14; TRBD2 matches at 11 bases. CDR3 length: 15 amino acids. Germline loops: CDR1 SGHDN, CDR2 FVKESK. V was pared by 1 base and J by 8 bases, with 4 bases of the junction left unmatched. CDR3 DNA: TGTGCCAGCAGCCAAGCTAGCGGGGGGTTCTATGAGCAGTTCTTC. Protein: CASSQASGGFYEQFF.

Comments on this clone: The junction differs from germline at one of its ends, possibly a read error. The rearrangement uses TRBV7-7 and TRBJ2-5, with 9 bases aligning to TRBD2. Per the germline V gene, CDR1 is SSHAT and CDR2 is FNYEAQ (reference sequence). This CDR3 region has 16 residues. The CDR3 is CASSSGTSTLGETQYF. The CDR3 DNA reads TGTGCTAGCAGCTCCGGGACTAGCACCCTTGGGGAGACCCAGTACTTC. The variable domain in full, with the rest retrieved from reference TRBV7-7 and TRBJ2-5, is GAGVSQSPRYKVTKRGQDVTLRCDPISSHATLYWYQQALGQGPEFLTYFNYEAQPDKSGLPSDRFSAERPEGSISTLTIQRTEQRDSAMYRCASSSGTSTLGETQYFGPGTRLLVL.

The chain joins TRBV12-3 or TRBV12-4 to TRBJ1-6; D is ambiguous. Trimming stripped 3 bases from V and 7 bases from J, with 4 bases between. The CDR3 is made up of 12 amino acids. The CDR3 DNA sequence: TGTGCCAGCAGTTTGATGAATTCACCCCTCCACTTT. This sequence encodes CASSLMNSPLHF.

This clone appeared once. The V call is TRBV4-2, the J call TRBJ2-4, with 10 positions matching TRBD2. Germline loops: CDR1 LGHNA, CDR2 YNFKEQ. CDR3 length: 14 amino acids. Trimming took 1 base from V and 8 from J; bases not matched to a gene: 2. The CDR3 spells CASSQAGTSDIQYF. The CDR3 DNA is TGTGCCAGCAGCCAAGCCGGGACTAGCGACATTCAGTACTTC.

The V gene is TRBV28, the J gene TRBJ1-3, with D hard to call. This CDR3 is 12 amino acids long. Germline V gene lookup returns CDR1 MDHEN and CDR2 SYDVKM. V gave up 7 bases and J gave up 4 bases, with 8 bases separating them. CDR3 DNA sequence: TGTGCCAGCACTCTGGGGGGAAACACCATATATTTT. Translating it yields CASTLGGNTIYF.

The chain uses TRBV30 and TRBJ1-2; D is possibly TRBD1 (5 bases). Per the germline V gene, CDR1 is GTSNPN and CDR2 is SVGIG (reference sequence). V was clipped by 1 base and J by 11 bases, with 20 bases between them. This CDR3 has 14 residues. The CDR3 region has the DNA TGTGCCTGGAGTGAATCGGGACGGCTAACCTTATACACCTTC. Translated, it gives CAWSESGRLTLYTF.

The CDR3 loop is CASSPDRGRQPQHF. For the CDR3, the DNA is TGTGCCAGCAGCCCGGACAGGGGTAGGCAGCCCCAGCATTTT. The gene calls are TRBV7-6 and TRBJ1-5; 9 bases map to TRBD1. Looked up from germline, CDR1 is SGHVS and CDR2 is FNYEAQ. CDR3 length: 14 residues. Losses at the gene ends were 5 bases for V and 7 bases for J; bases not matched to a gene: 6.

The V and J genes are TRBV3-1 (or the pseudogene TRBV3-2) and TRBJ2-2; D may be TRBD1 (5 bases). The V end lost 0 bases, the J end lost 6 bases, and 8 bases lay between the germline ends. The CDR3 length is 14 residues. Germline V gives CDR1 LGHDT, CDR2 YNNKEL (reference sequence). The CDR3 region has the DNA TGTGCCAGCAGCCAAGATATAGGGGCCGGGGAGCTGTTTTTT. This translates into CASSQDIGAGELFF.

The chain has TRBV6-6 and TRBJ1-2, with 7 bases fitting TRBD1. The germline gives CDR1 MNHNY, CDR2 SVGAGI (reference sequence). CDR3 length equals 14 residues. The V segment lost 1 base and the J segment 6 bases; nucleotides outside the gene matches: 5. CDR3 coding DNA: TGTGCCAGCAGTTACTTGGGACAGATAAATGGCTACACCTTC. This encodes CASSYLGQINGYTF.

The chain uses TRBV29-1 and TRBJ2-5; D gene unclear. CDR3 length: 10 residues. V gave up 7 bases and J gave up 5 bases, with 8 bases separating them. Germline CDR1 and CDR2: SQVTM and ANQGSEA. The CDR3 DNA sequence: TGCAGCGCACATCTGGAGACCCAGTACTTC. Its protein product is CSAHLETQYF.

The chain recombines TRBV5-8 with TRBJ2-2, with TRBD1 matching 10 bases. This CDR3 is built from 15 residues. Trimming removed 9 bases from V and 7 bases from J; junction bases left unmatched: 12. Germline V gene lookup returns CDR1 SGHTS and CDR2 YDEGEE. Written as DNA, the CDR3 is TGTGCCAACACCCGGGACAGGGGATTTAACGGGGAGCTGTTTTTT. Translation: CANTRDRGFNGELFF.

The chain carries TRBV7-9 and TRBJ1-1; D remains ambiguous. The V gene's germline CDR1 is SEHNR and CDR2 FQNEAQ (reference sequence). This CDR3 has 11 amino acids. V shed 7 bases and J shed 7 bases, with 10 bases lying between them. CDR3 sequence reads: CASIKQLEAFF. The CDR3 DNA sequence: TGTGCCAGCATCAAACAGCTTGAAGCTTTCTTT.

As for this clone: The same CDR3 is also encoded by other DNA sequences in this sample. The chain combines TRBV20-1 with TRBJ1-1; D call uncertain. Germline assignment: CDR1 DFQATT and CDR2 SNEGSKA (reference sequence). This CDR3 has 11 residues. V was shortened by 5 bases and J by 2 bases, with 6 bases between the two germline ends. DNA of the CDR3: TGCAGTGCTCCTTTAAACACTGAAGCTTTCTTT. It translates to CSAPLNTEAFF.

This chain links TRBV6-1 with TRBJ2-5; maybe TRBD1 (5 bases). The CDR3 has 15 residues. Germline loops: CDR1 MNHNS, CDR2 SASEGT. V lost 1 base, J lost 4 bases, and 13 bases lay in between. The CDR3: CASSEVPGWGETQYF. The DNA of the CDR3 is TGTGCCAGCAGTGAAGTTCCAGGGTGGGGAGAGACCCAGTACTTC.

This rearrangement joins TRBV9 to TRBJ1-2, with a possible D match to TRBD1 (6 bases). The germline V gene encodes CDR1 SGDLS and CDR2 YYNGEE. The CDR3 runs 13 residues. Trimming left V 0 bases short and J 7 bases short, with 10 bases between. Here the CDR3 DNA reads TGTGCCAGCAGCGTAGGGTTAGGGGGTGGCTACACCTTC. Translation gives CASSVGLGGGYTF. Drawing the rest from reference TRBV9 and TRBJ1-2, the complete variable domain is DSGVTQTPKHLITATGQRVTLRCSPRSGDLSVYWYQQSLDQGLQFLIQYYNGEERAKGNILERFSAQQFPDLHSELNLSSLELGDSALYFCASSVGLGGGYTFGSGTRLTVV.

The chain recombines TRBV19 with TRBJ1-5; D is ambiguous. The CDR3 runs to 13 residues. The germline V and J ends were trimmed by 4 bases and 4 bases, with 8 bases remaining between them. Germline V gene data show CDR1 as LNHDA and CDR2 as SQIVND (reference sequence). CDR3 residues: CASSKAANQPQHF. The CDR3 nucleotides are TGTGCCAGTAGTAAGGCAGCTAATCAGCCCCAGCATTTT. The variable domain in full, with the rest retrieved from reference TRBV19 and TRBJ1-5, is DGGITQSPKYLFRKEGQNVTLSCEQNLNHDAMYWYRQDPGQGLRLIYYSQIVNDFQKGDIAEGYSVSREKKESFPLTVTSAQKNPTAFYLCASSKAANQPQHFGDGTRLSIL.

The rearrangement links TRBV24-1 to TRBJ1-4, with D possibly matching TRBD1 (5 bases). Deletions cut 7 bases from V and 6 bases from J, with 14 bases between. CDR3 length equals 14 residues. Germline V gene sequence: CDR1 KGHDR, CDR2 SFDVKD. CDR3 residues: CATSIRGADEKLFF. The CDR3 DNA follows: TGTGCCACCAGCATACGAGGGGCGGATGAAAAACTGTTTTTT.

V usage is TRBV7-8 and J usage is TRBJ1-2, with a weak D call TRBD1 (5 bases). Germline V gives CDR1 SGHVS, CDR2 FQNEAQ. The CDR3 contains 15 residues. The V and J ends lost 1 base and 2 bases respectively, with 11 bases between them. The CDR3 sequence is CASSLGLGDNYGYTF. CDR3 coding DNA: TGTGCCAGCAGCTTAGGATTGGGGGACAACTATGGCTACACCTTC. The full variable domain, completed using reference TRBV7-8 and TRBJ1-2, is GAGVSQSPRYKVAKRGQDVALRCDPISGHVSLFWYQQALGQGPEFLTYFQNEAQLDKSGLPSDRFFAERPEGSVSTLKIQRTQQEDSAVYLCASSLGLGDNYGYTFGSGTRLTVV.

The V and J genes are TRBV19 and TRBJ1-1, with TRBD1 matching over 7 bases. In germline, CDR1 is LNHDA, CDR2 SQIVND (reference sequence). With 5 bases clipped from V and 0 bases from J, the junction kept 9 bases outside the gene matches. This CDR3 spans 16 amino acids. The CDR3 spells CASSQMKGGLNTEAFF. In nucleotides, the CDR3 is TGTGCCAGTAGTCAAATGAAAGGGGGCCTGAACACTGAAGCTTTCTTT.

The chain has TRBV29-1 and TRBJ2-7, with 8 positions matching TRBD2. The CDR3 covers 13 residues. Germline CDR1 reads SQVTM; CDR2 reads ANQGSEA. Germline trimming cut 7 bases from V and 3 bases from J; bases unmatched to any gene: 8. Here the CDR3 DNA reads TGCAGCGCTCAAGCGGGAGTAATCTACGAGCAGTACTTC. It specifies CSAQAGVIYEQYF.

The V gene is TRBV19, the J gene TRBJ2-3, with D perhaps assigned TRBD1 or TRBD2 (5 bases each). Trimming pared 0 bases from V and 1 base from J, leaving 11 bases between. The V gene's germline CDR1 is LNHDA and CDR2 SQIVND (reference sequence). This CDR3 spans 16 amino acids. DNA of the CDR3: TGTGCCAGTAGTATAGAACCCCTGGGGGGCACAGATACGCAGTATTTT. Amino acid sequence: CASSIEPLGGTDTQYF. The whole variable domain, filled in from reference TRBV19 and TRBJ2-3, reads DGGITQSPKYLFRKEGQNVTLSCEQNLNHDAMYWYRQDPGQGLRLIYYSQIVNDFQKGDIAEGYSVSREKKESFPLTVTSAQKNPTAFYLCASSIEPLGGTDTQYFGPGTRLTVL.

The chain combines TRBV7-8 with TRBJ2-1; 10 bases match TRBD2. CDR1 and CDR2 (germline): SGHVS, FQNEAQ. Trimming removed 3 bases from V and 0 bases from J; junction bases left unmatched: 2. The CDR3 is 16 amino acids. The CDR3 DNA is TGTGCCAGCAGCTTTACTAGCGGGGCCTCCTACAATGAGCAGTTCTTC. It is translated as CASSFTSGASYNEQFF.

This clone has only one observation. The gene calls are TRBV3-1 (or the pseudogene TRBV3-2) and TRBJ1-1, with 7 bases identical to TRBD1. The J segment lost 0 bases and the V segment lost 4 bases, leaving 5 bases of the junction unmatched. CDR3 length: 15 amino acids. Germline V gives CDR1 LGHDT, CDR2 YNNKEL (reference sequence). CDR3 in amino acids: CASSPTGALNTEAFF. CDR3 nucleotide sequence: TGTGCCAGCAGCCCCACAGGGGCCTTGAACACTGAAGCTTTCTTT.

This chain connects TRBV4-2 to TRBJ2-3, with D perhaps assigned TRBD1 or TRBD2 (5 bases each). The germline V gene encodes CDR1 LGHNA and CDR2 YNFKEQ. This CDR3 region has 17 residues. Trimming took 0 bases from V and 2 from J, leaving 15 bases between them. The CDR3 loop is CASSQEIDGALTDTQYF. The CDR3, as DNA: TGTGCCAGCAGCCAAGAAATCGACGGGGCCCTCACAGATACGCAGTATTTT.

The chain uses TRBV5-6 and TRBJ1-1; tentatively, D is TRBD1 (6 bases). The CDR3 length is 14 residues. With 2 bases removed from V and 6 bases from J, the gap between germline ends came to 14 bases. The germline V gene has CDR1 SGHDT and CDR2 YYEEEE. The CDR3 sequence: CASSFGGGGAEAFF. DNA of the CDR3: TGTGCCAGCAGCTTCGGTGGAGGGGGTGCTGAAGCTTTCTTT. Variable domain in full (rest from reference TRBV5-6 and TRBJ1-1): DAGVTQSPTHLIKTRGQQVTLRCSPKSGHDTVSWYQQALGQGPQFIFQYYEEEERQRGNFPDRFSGHQFPNYSSELNVNALLLGDSALYLCASSFGGGGAEAFFGQGTRLTVV.

The chain has TRBV7-6 and TRBJ2-5; D not resolved. V was trimmed by 0 bases and J by 2 bases, leaving 10 bases between them. The CDR3 loop spans 15 amino acids. CDR1 is SGHVS, CDR2 FNYEAQ, per germline. This CDR3 reads CASSLAPWGQETQYF. In nucleotides, the CDR3 is TGTGCCAGCAGCTTAGCCCCCTGGGGACAAGAGACCCAGTACTTC.

This clone was found once. The chain recombines TRBV6-6 with TRBJ1-1; no clear D. Trimming stripped 6 bases from V and 7 bases from J, with 15 bases between. CDR1 is MNHNY and CDR2 is SVGAGI in the germline V gene (reference sequence). The length of the CDR3 is 13 residues. The CDR3 reads CASRLSYVYEAFF. DNA for the CDR3: TGTGCCAGCAGACTCAGTTACGTATATGAAGCTTTCTTT.

The gene calls are TRBV28 and TRBJ1-2; TRBD1 aligns across 9 bases. Trimming cost V 6 bases and J 4 bases; bases outside gene matches: 9. CDR1 MDHEN and CDR2 SYDVKM come from the germline V gene. CDR3 size: 15 residues. As DNA, the CDR3 is TGTGCCAGCAGGGCTTTAGACAGGGGGTCCTATGGCTACACCTTC. Protein product: CASRALDRGSYGYTF.

The V gene is TRBV5-6, the J gene TRBJ2-7; possible D gene TRBD2, 6 bases. There are 12 residues in the CDR3. Germline assignment: CDR1 SGHDT and CDR2 YYEEEE. V lost 0 bases, J lost 6 bases, and 7 bases lay in between. The CDR3 DNA sequence: TGTGCCAGCAGCTTGGCCGGGGGCGAGCAGTACGTC. The encoded protein is CASSLAGGEQYV.

The chain recombines TRBV19 with TRBJ2-5; a weak D match, TRBD2 (5 bases). The V gene's germline CDR1 is LNHDA and CDR2 SQIVND (reference sequence). The germline V and J ends were trimmed by 2 bases and 2 bases, with 9 bases remaining between them. The CDR3 covers 14 residues. The CDR3 protein is CASSIWERQETQYF. For the CDR3, the DNA is TGTGCCAGTAGTATATGGGAGCGGCAAGAGACCCAGTACTTC.

The chain has TRBV19 and TRBJ2-1; D not resolved. Germline CDR1 LNHDA, CDR2 SQIVND (reference sequence). This CDR3 is built from 13 residues. The V end was cut by 4 bases, the J end by 2 bases, with 6 bases between. As DNA, the CDR3 is TGTGCCAGTAGTAGCCGGGCCTACAATGAGCAGTTCTTC. Translated: CASSSRAYNEQFF.